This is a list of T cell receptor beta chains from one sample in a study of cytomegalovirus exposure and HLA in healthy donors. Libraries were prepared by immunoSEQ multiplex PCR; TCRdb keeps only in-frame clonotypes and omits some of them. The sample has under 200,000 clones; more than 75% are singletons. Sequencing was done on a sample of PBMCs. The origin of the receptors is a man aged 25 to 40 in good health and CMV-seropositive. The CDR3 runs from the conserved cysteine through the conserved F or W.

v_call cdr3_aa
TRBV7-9 CASSSDRDWGYTF
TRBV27 CASSLSMGLARREQYF
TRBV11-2 CASSLVSHNEQFF
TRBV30 CAWSVLLAGGSKNEQFF
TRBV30 CAWSPLRAYGYTF
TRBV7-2 CASSLAGGLAGGLYEQYF
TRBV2 CASSPTGGNTDTQYF
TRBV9 CASSPWDRHLSQETQYF
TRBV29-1 CSVAQGLGTEAFF
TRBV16 CASSHNVGFDQPQHF
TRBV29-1 CSVEKGVKETQYF
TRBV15 CATRPVRVTTGAFF
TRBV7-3 CASSQGLAESTDTQYF
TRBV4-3 CASSQDLGVGGNYEQYF
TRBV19 CASRGDMNTEAFF
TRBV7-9 CASSLGRNQPQHF
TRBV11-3 CASSFRMNTEAFF
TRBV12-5 CASGFGTFQTQYF
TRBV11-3 CASSYIGQSTGELFF
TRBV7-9 CASSLWTGEYGNQPQHF
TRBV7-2 CASSGTAYNEQFF
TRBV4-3 CASSQVAGLTDTQYF
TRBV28 CASSLSGDGYTF
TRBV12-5 CASSSGYNEQFF
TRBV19 CASSLVLLVGQGSEAFF
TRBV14 CASSRQGAGNTIYF
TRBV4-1 CASSQVSGDRYEKLFF
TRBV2 CASSESAGLASYEQYF
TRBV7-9 CASSLGLRGEETQYF
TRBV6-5 CASSSPYRVYYEQYF
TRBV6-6 CASSSGRGFPNEQFF
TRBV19 CASTKRNTEAFF
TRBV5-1 CASKEQGLEGGELFF
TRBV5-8 CASSLGLVVNYEQYF
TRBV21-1 CASSKSGMEPRTRVYEQYF
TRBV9 CASSDLSGRATDTQYF
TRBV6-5 CASSSTGLDGGFF
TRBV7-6 CASSLAAGQRDSVVYEQYF
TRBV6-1 CASSEQGNQPQHF
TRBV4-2 CASSRTGGKTETEAFF
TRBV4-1 CASSRPGGGVETQYF
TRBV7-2 CASSSLGGGETQYF
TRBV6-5 CASSVRDTGELFF
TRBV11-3 CASSSSYGYTF
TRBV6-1 CASTLGQGFEKLFF
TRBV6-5 CASSSTGYGYTF
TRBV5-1 CASSWTGGTTYNEQFF
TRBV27 CASSSTPGLAGGFNYNEQFF
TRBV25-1 CASSEPGGDQPQHF
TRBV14 CASSQGSGALSYEQYF
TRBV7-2 CASSFQLDLGNEQFF
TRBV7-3 CASSFLAGANTGELFF
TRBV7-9 CASSLLAGGIDEQFF
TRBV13 CASSLASETQYF
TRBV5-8 CASSSGGWRNYNEQFF
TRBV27 CASSRGTVNTGELFF
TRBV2 CASSDGPGRWENIQYF
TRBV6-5 CASSYSGTVEAFF
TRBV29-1 CSAGDSKVRTEAFF
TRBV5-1 CASSLKELSNTEAFF